A selection of T cell receptor beta chains follows, all from one sample in a study of T cell responses to AZD1222 COVID-19 vaccine. The repertoire was sequenced with immunoSEQ multiplex PCR; TCRdb's copy has only in-frame clones and lacks some. The data contain some 190,000 clones, over 90% of them singletons. The sequencing here drew on peripheral blood, taken 28 days after the second AZD1222 dose. The receptors shown here come from an adult who received the AZD1222 COVID-19 vaccine. Each CDR3 is given with its conserved first and last residue. Fields, in order: clone size, D gene, CDR3 length, V gene, J gene, CDR3 protein, CDR3 DNA. The D gene is left open where the match is weak. Expanded clones are given a class, and other clones once, few, many or no size at all.

clone size: .
D gene: .
CDR3 length: 11
V gene: TRBV19
J gene: TRBJ2-2
CDR3 protein: CASRITGELFF
CDR3 DNA: TGTGCCAGTAGGATCACCGGGGAGCTGTTTTTT

clone size: .
D gene: .
CDR3 length: 17
V gene: TRBV11-2
J gene: TRBJ2-5
CDR3 protein: CASSQNYQLRVRETQYF
CDR3 DNA: TGTGCCAGCAGCCAGAATTACCAACTTAGGGTTAGAGAGACCCAGTACTTC

clone size: .
D gene: .
CDR3 length: 13
V gene: TRBV14
J gene: TRBJ1-3
CDR3 protein: CASSARSGNTIYF
CDR3 DNA: TGTGCCAGCAGCGCCCGCTCTGGAAACACCATATATTTT

clone size: .
D gene: .
CDR3 length: 11
V gene: TRBV11-2
J gene: TRBJ2-3
CDR3 protein: CASSSTDTQYF
CDR3 DNA: TGTGCCAGCAGCTCAACAGATACGCAGTATTTT

clone size: .
D gene: .
CDR3 length: 12
V gene: TRBV28
J gene: TRBJ1-2
CDR3 protein: CASSGRDYGYTF
CDR3 DNA: TGTGCCAGCAGCGGCCGCGACTATGGCTACACCTTC

clone size: once
D gene: .
CDR3 length: 14
V gene: TRBV5-6
J gene: TRBJ1-1
CDR3 protein: CVSLSQDVNTEAFF
CDR3 DNA: TGTGTCTCACTCTCACAGGATGTGAACACTGAAGCTTTCTTT

clone size: .
D gene: TRBD2
CDR3 length: 14
V gene: TRBV3-1/TRBV3-2
J gene: TRBJ2-7
CDR3 protein: CASSPLRDYYEQYF
CDR3 DNA: TGTGCCAGCAGCCCCCTACGGGACTACTACGAGCAGTACTTC

clone size: .
D gene: .
CDR3 length: 14
V gene: TRBV7-3
J gene: TRBJ1-6
CDR3 protein: CASSQGSYNSPLHF
CDR3 DNA: TGTGCCAGCAGCCAGGGCTCCTATAATTCACCCCTCCACTTT

clone size: .
D gene: .
CDR3 length: 16
V gene: TRBV2
J gene: TRBJ1-5
CDR3 protein: CASRDLDSLSNQPQHF
CDR3 DNA: TGTGCCAGCAGGGACTTGGACAGCCTCAGCAATCAGCCCCAGCATTTT

clone size: .
D gene: TRBD2
CDR3 length: 19
V gene: TRBV19
J gene: TRBJ2-5
CDR3 protein: CASSPRGTSGGAEKETQYF
CDR3 DNA: TGTGCCAGTAGTCCCCGCGGGACTAGCGGGGGGGCAGAAAAAGAGACCCAGTACTTC

clone size: .
D gene: TRBD2
CDR3 length: 15
V gene: TRBV6-5
J gene: TRBJ2-5
CDR3 protein: CASSLGGSVEETQYF
CDR3 DNA: TGTGCCAGCAGTTTGGGCGGGAGTGTGGAGGAGACCCAGTACTTC

clone size: .
D gene: .
CDR3 length: 14
V gene: TRBV2
J gene: TRBJ2-6
CDR3 protein: CASSGGLASNVLTF
CDR3 DNA: TGTGCCAGCAGCGGGGGCCTCGCCTCCAACGTCCTGACTTTC

clone size: .
D gene: .
CDR3 length: 16
V gene: TRBV9
J gene: TRBJ2-1
CDR3 protein: CASSVSGDRSYNEQFF
CDR3 DNA: TGTGCCAGCAGCGTTTCGGGGGATCGCTCCTACAATGAGCAGTTCTTC

clone size: .
D gene: .
CDR3 length: 16
V gene: TRBV7-7
J gene: TRBJ2-1
CDR3 protein: CASSLEVGGPVREQFF
CDR3 DNA: TGTGCCAGCAGCTTAGAGGTGGGGGGCCCTGTAAGGGAGCAGTTCTTC

clone size: .
D gene: .
CDR3 length: 13
V gene: TRBV7-9
J gene: TRBJ1-4
CDR3 protein: CASSYRGREKLFF
CDR3 DNA: TGTGCCAGCAGCTATCGGGGGCGGGAAAAACTGTTTTTT

clone size: .
D gene: TRBD2
CDR3 length: 17
V gene: TRBV28
J gene: TRBJ2-3
CDR3 protein: CASSSALAGGWTDTQYF
CDR3 DNA: TGTGCCAGCAGTTCCGCACTAGCGGGAGGGTGGACAGATACGCAGTATTTT

clone size: once
D gene: TRBD1
CDR3 length: 15
V gene: TRBV27
J gene: TRBJ1-5
CDR3 protein: CASSAGQGAIQPQHF
CDR3 DNA: TGTGCCAGCAGCGCAGGACAGGGGGCGATTCAGCCCCAGCATTTT

clone size: medium-sized
D gene: .
CDR3 length: 22
V gene: TRBV15
J gene: TRBJ2-2
CDR3 protein: CATSRERTGTGSASGSVGELFF
CDR3 DNA: TGTGCCACCAGCAGAGAAAGAACCGGGACAGGGTCCGCTAGCGGGAGCGTCGGGGAGCTGTTTTTT

clone size: .
D gene: TRBD2
CDR3 length: 15
V gene: TRBV7-9
J gene: TRBJ2-1
CDR3 protein: CASSSSGRLGNEQFF
CDR3 DNA: TGTGCCAGCAGCTCTAGCGGGAGGCTGGGAAATGAGCAGTTCTTC

clone size: .
D gene: .
CDR3 length: 14
V gene: TRBV19
J gene: TRBJ2-3
CDR3 protein: CASSVSWGADTQYF
CDR3 DNA: TGTGCCAGTAGTGTCTCCTGGGGCGCGGATACGCAGTATTTT

clone size: .
D gene: .
CDR3 length: 17
V gene: TRBV7-2
J gene: TRBJ2-3
CDR3 protein: CASSLAQAAGTTDTQYF
CDR3 DNA: TGTGCCAGCAGCTTAGCGCAGGCTGCGGGGACCACAGATACGCAGTATTTT

clone size: .
D gene: .
CDR3 length: 14
V gene: TRBV3-1/TRBV3-2
J gene: TRBJ1-2
CDR3 protein: CASTPAGGRYGYTF
CDR3 DNA: TGTGCCAGCACCCCCGCTGGAGGGCGCTATGGCTACACCTTC

clone size: .
D gene: TRBD2
CDR3 length: 20
V gene: TRBV7-8
J gene: TRBJ2-7
CDR3 protein: CASSFISRGLAGEIPYEQYF
CDR3 DNA: TGTGCCAGCAGCTTTATAAGTCGGGGACTAGCGGGAGAGATCCCGTACGAGCAGTACTTC

clone size: few
D gene: .
CDR3 length: 16
V gene: TRBV27
J gene: TRBJ1-4
CDR3 protein: CASRDRRSTTNEKLFF
CDR3 DNA: TGTGCCAGCCGCGATAGACGGAGTACCACTAATGAAAAACTGTTTTTT

clone size: .
D gene: .
CDR3 length: 14
V gene: TRBV28
J gene: TRBJ2-2
CDR3 protein: CASSSPGRTGELFF
CDR3 DNA: TGTGCCAGCAGTTCCCCAGGACGTACCGGGGAGCTGTTTTTT

clone size: .
D gene: .
CDR3 length: 14
V gene: TRBV18
J gene: TRBJ1-1
CDR3 protein: CASSPGSLNTEAFF
CDR3 DNA: TGTGCCAGCTCACCAGGCAGCTTGAACACTGAAGCTTTCTTT

clone size: once
D gene: TRBD1
CDR3 length: 17
V gene: TRBV2
J gene: TRBJ2-6
CDR3 protein: CASSKGQGASGANVLTF
CDR3 DNA: TGTGCCAGCAGCAAAGGACAGGGGGCCTCTGGGGCCAACGTCCTGACTTTC

clone size: .
D gene: .
CDR3 length: 13
V gene: TRBV19
J gene: TRBJ1-4
CDR3 protein: CASKRREGEKLFF
CDR3 DNA: TGTGCCAGTAAGCGGCGGGAGGGGGAAAAACTGTTTTTT

clone size: .
D gene: TRBD1
CDR3 length: 15
V gene: TRBV28
J gene: TRBJ2-1
CDR3 protein: CASSLVGTAYNEQFF
CDR3 DNA: TGTGCCAGCAGTTTGGTCGGGACAGCATACAATGAGCAGTTCTTC

clone size: .
D gene: .
CDR3 length: 11
V gene: TRBV5-6
J gene: TRBJ2-1
CDR3 protein: CASSYRSEQFF
CDR3 DNA: TGTGCCAGCAGCTACAGGAGTGAGCAGTTCTTC

clone size: .
D gene: .
CDR3 length: 15
V gene: TRBV4-1
J gene: TRBJ1-1
CDR3 protein: CASSPGPNGYTEAFF
CDR3 DNA: TGCGCCAGCAGCCCGGGGCCCAACGGCTACACTGAAGCTTTCTTT

clone size: .
D gene: .
CDR3 length: 15
V gene: TRBV27
J gene: TRBJ1-4
CDR3 protein: CASSPLWEDNEKLFF
CDR3 DNA: .

clone size: once
D gene: .
CDR3 length: 15
V gene: TRBV2
J gene: TRBJ2-1
CDR3 protein: CASSEEEAGANEQFF
CDR3 DNA: TGTGCCAGCAGTGAAGAGGAAGCAGGGGCCAATGAGCAGTTCTTC

clone size: .
D gene: .
CDR3 length: 12
V gene: TRBV18
J gene: TRBJ1-5
CDR3 protein: CASFQKRQPQHF
CDR3 DNA: TGTGCCAGCTTTCAGAAGAGGCAGCCCCAGCATTTT

clone size: .
D gene: TRBD2
CDR3 length: 17
V gene: TRBV28
J gene: TRBJ2-7
CDR3 protein: CASSLWGLAEISYEQYF
CDR3 DNA: TGTGCCAGCAGTTTATGGGGACTAGCGGAAATCTCCTACGAGCAGTACTTC

clone size: .
D gene: TRBD2
CDR3 length: 16
V gene: TRBV4-2
J gene: TRBJ2-2
CDR3 protein: CASRRMLAGGTGELFF
CDR3 DNA: TGTGCCAGCAGGCGAATGCTAGCGGGAGGCACCGGGGAGCTGTTTTTT

clone size: .
D gene: .
CDR3 length: 13
V gene: TRBV5-1
J gene: TRBJ2-5
CDR3 protein: CASRMGDKETQYF
CDR3 DNA: TGCGCCAGCAGGATGGGGGACAAAGAGACCCAGTACTTC

clone size: .
D gene: .
CDR3 length: 15
V gene: TRBV9
J gene: TRBJ2-7
CDR3 protein: CASSVEGGLNYEQYF
CDR3 DNA: TGTGCCAGCAGCGTAGAGGGGGGCCTAAACTACGAGCAGTACTTC

clone size: .
D gene: TRBD2
CDR3 length: 14
V gene: TRBV6-5
J gene: TRBJ2-7
CDR3 protein: CASSLAGENNEQYF
CDR3 DNA: TGTGCCAGCAGTTTAGCGGGAGAGAACAACGAGCAGTACTTC

clone size: once
D gene: .
CDR3 length: 14
V gene: TRBV5-1
J gene: TRBJ2-7
CDR3 protein: CASSLTGSPYEQYF
CDR3 DNA: TGCGCCAGCAGCTTAACCGGGTCCCCCTACGAGCAGTACTTC

clone size: .
D gene: TRBD1
CDR3 length: 14
V gene: TRBV27
J gene: TRBJ2-1
CDR3 protein: CASSLDRGLNEQFF
CDR3 DNA: TGTGCCAGCAGTTTAGACAGGGGGCTCAATGAGCAGTTCTTC

clone size: .
D gene: .
CDR3 length: 14
V gene: TRBV3-1/TRBV3-2
J gene: TRBJ2-6
CDR3 protein: CASSPRDGANVLTF
CDR3 DNA: TGTGCCAGCAGCCCCAGGGACGGGGCCAACGTCCTGACTTTC

clone size: many
D gene: .
CDR3 length: 14
V gene: TRBV4-3
J gene: TRBJ1-1
CDR3 protein: CASSPNSGAPGSLF
CDR3 DNA: TGCGCCAGCAGCCCAAATAGCGGGGCCCCGGGGTCCCTCTTT

clone size: few
D gene: .
CDR3 length: 15
V gene: TRBV5-1
J gene: TRBJ2-7
CDR3 protein: CASSSRGISSYEQYF
CDR3 DNA: TGCGCCAGCAGCTCGAGGGGGATTAGCTCCTACGAGCAGTACTTC

clone size: .
D gene: .
CDR3 length: 14
V gene: TRBV7-2
J gene: TRBJ2-7
CDR3 protein: CASSLSGDSYEQYF
CDR3 DNA: TGTGCCAGCAGCTTAAGCGGCGACTCCTACGAGCAGTACTTC

clone size: .
D gene: .
CDR3 length: 14
V gene: TRBV10-3
J gene: TRBJ1-1
CDR3 protein: CAISADGVNTEAFF
CDR3 DNA: TGTGCCATCAGCGCGGACGGGGTGAACACTGAAGCTTTCTTT

clone size: .
D gene: TRBD2
CDR3 length: 14
V gene: TRBV20-1
J gene: TRBJ2-3
CDR3 protein: CSASASGGTDTQYF
CDR3 DNA: TGCAGTGCTAGTGCTAGCGGGGGCACAGATACGCAGTATTTT